A selection of T cell receptor beta chains follows, all from one sample in a study of patients and donors after allogeneic stem cell transplantation. TCRdb redid the calling of the RT-PCR reads with MiXCR, one entry per CDR3 protein. The top ten hold around 5.5% of the sample, which has about a million distinct CDR3 sequences, 18% seen once. The sample was blood, either unsorted or a sorted T cell fraction (not recorded which). The receptor set was obtained from a human donor who was either an allogeneic HSCT recipient or a stem cell or donor lymphocyte infusion donor (not recorded which). It is not recorded whose cells these are; they may come from a transplant donor. The conserved cysteine and the conserved F or W are not part of the CDR3 here.

TRBV29-1,TRBJ1-3,14,SAGQGTTLSGNTIY
TRBV14,TRBJ2-5,14,ASSQVGRNFRETQY
TRBV5-1,TRBJ1-2,11,ASSPTRGGSYT
TRBV5-1,TRBJ2-7,13,ASSLGWGNSYEQY
TRBV9,TRBJ1-5,10,ASGGTFMPQH
TRBV2,TRBJ2-7,11,ASSGPPGPEQY
TRBV12-3/TRBV12-4,TRBJ2-6,13,ASSLRGPGANVLT
TRBV12-3/TRBV12-4,TRBJ2-3,11,ASSKRGADTQY
TRBV7-8,TRBJ1-4,13,ASSTRGGRIEKLF
TRBV20-1,TRBJ1-2,11,SARLGGMGGYT
TRBV6-1,TRBJ2-1,12,ASNGGSSYNEQF
TRBV4-2,TRBJ1-4,9,ASSLREGLF
TRBV2,TRBJ2-3,13,ASSQLELYTDTQY
TRBV5-1,TRBJ2-3,13,ASSLVVKGTDTQY
TRBV27,TRBJ2-1,12,ASSLFKTYNEQF
TRBV6-1,TRBJ2-1,15,ASSEGTSGSSYNEQF
TRBV20-1,TRBJ2-3,10,SASKVTDTQY
TRBV27,TRBJ2-7,13,ASSQTPAQSYEQY
TRBV2,TRBJ2-7,10,ASSENRGEQY
TRBV6-5,TRBJ2-1,13,ASSLTTGAYNEQF
TRBV9,TRBJ2-1,14,ASSVAGTSLYNEQF
TRBV12-3/TRBV12-4,TRBJ1-5,13,ASSTAGLGNQPQH
TRBV4-2,TRBJ1-6,15,ASSQERTGTVNSPLH
TRBV7-2,TRBJ1-1,12,ASSSHPQPPEAF
TRBV4-1,TRBJ1-2,14,ASSQGDRDRAYGYT
TRBV6-1,TRBJ1-1,13,ASKGIGGIGTEAF
TRBV24-1,TRBJ2-5,10,ATSDRIQTQY
TRBV7-3,TRBJ2-3,11,ASMGVGTDTQY
TRBV12-3/TRBV12-4,TRBJ2-3,13,ASTLGLAGADTQY
TRBV20-1,TRBJ1-3,11,SARGNSGNTIY
TRBV6-2/TRBV6-3,TRBJ2-1,16,ASSPPSGGASSYNEQF
TRBV15,TRBJ1-2,13,ATSSERDRYYGYT
TRBV10-2,TRBJ1-5,16,ASSEGTGKFSGNQPQH
TRBV12-3/TRBV12-4,TRBJ2-1,13,ASSLFGTRINEQF
TRBV11-2,TRBJ2-3,13,ASRRGGPSADTQY
TRBV7-2,TRBJ2-1,12,ASNGGHSYNEQF
TRBV24-1,TRBJ2-2,14,ATSDPRQGAIGELF
TRBV11-2,TRBJ2-1,16,ASSFRPGGGPNANEQF
TRBV11-1,TRBJ2-5,16,ASSLAWYSGTASETQY
TRBV3-1,TRBJ1-1,11,ASSQGGGGEAF
TRBV7-9,TRBJ2-7,12,ASSLVEGPYEQY
TRBV4-3,TRBJ1-2,13,ASSVLGRTNYGYT
TRBV12-3/TRBV12-4,TRBJ2-2,13,ASSSPLGITGELF
TRBV6-1,TRBJ1-4,13,ASSEVPREGEKLF
TRBV12-3/TRBV12-4,TRBJ2-1,10,ASSSRNNEQF
TRBV5-1,TRBJ2-7,12,ASSLTGTGYVQY
TRBV7-9,TRBJ2-7,12,ASSPRGSNYEQY
TRBV6-5,TRBJ2-7,9,ASSSRIEQY
TRBV6-5,TRBJ1-2,11,ASSYGTGRDYT
TRBV4-3,TRBJ2-7,12,ASSQKVRSGEQY
TRBV4-1,TRBJ2-5,13,ASSHYRNKGETQY
TRBV9,TRBJ2-7,13,ASSPNLGSSYEQY
TRBV20-1,TRBJ2-1,10,SARDWADEQF